This T cell receptor beta chain was obtained from a study of blood T cell repertoires in COVID-19. Study-wide context: Sites in the United States, Italy and Spain provided acute and convalescent COVID-19 samples.

This CDR3 is built from 15 residues. Germline values: CDR1 SGHTA, CDR2 FQGNSA. The V segment lost 4 bases and the J segment 4 bases; nucleotides outside the gene matches: 8. This table comes from immunoSEQ multiplex PCR, and its TCRdb copy is limited to in-frame clones, with some not included. The sample lists 200,000 to 250,000 clones; about 88% were seen once. The receptor was derived from a woman aged 30 to 39 who had recovered from COVID-19. The gene calls are TRBV7-2 and TRBJ1-1; 8 bases map to TRBD1. Source material: PBMCs or T cells enriched from blood (not recorded which). The CDR3 bases are TGTGCCAGCAGCTCGACAGGGGTAGGTGGCACTGAAGCTTTCTTT. Translation gives CASSSTGVGGTEAFF.